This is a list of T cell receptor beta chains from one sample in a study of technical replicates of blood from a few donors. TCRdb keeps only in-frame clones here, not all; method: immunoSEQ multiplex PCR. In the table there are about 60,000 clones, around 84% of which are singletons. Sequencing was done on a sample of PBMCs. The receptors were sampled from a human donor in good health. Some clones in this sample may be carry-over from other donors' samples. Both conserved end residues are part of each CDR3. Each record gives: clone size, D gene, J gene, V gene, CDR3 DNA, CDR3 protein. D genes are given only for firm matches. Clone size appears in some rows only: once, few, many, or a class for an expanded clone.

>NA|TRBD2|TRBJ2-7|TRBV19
TGTGCCAGTAGTGAATACCTCGGGTGGACTAGCCCCTACGAGCAGTACTTC
CASSEYLGWTSPYEQYF
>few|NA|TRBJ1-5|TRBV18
TGTGCCAGCTCACGAGGAGGTCAAAATGGGCCCCAGCATTTT
CASSRGGQNGPQHF
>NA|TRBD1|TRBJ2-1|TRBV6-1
TGTGCCAGCAGTGGGACAGGGTACAATGAGCAGTTCTTC
CASSGTGYNEQFF
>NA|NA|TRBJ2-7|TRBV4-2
TGTGCCAGCAGCCGGACTAATAGAGACGAGCAGTACTTC
CASSRTNRDEQYF
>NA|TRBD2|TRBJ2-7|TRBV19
TGTGCCAGTAGTATAGGTGGGACTAGCGGCATCTACGAGCAGTACTTC
CASSIGGTSGIYEQYF
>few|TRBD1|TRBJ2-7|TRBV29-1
TGCAGCGTTGAAGAGGGACAGGGGGCAGCCGAGCAGTACTTC
CSVEEGQGAAEQYF
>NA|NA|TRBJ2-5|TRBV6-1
TGTGCCAGCAGTGTTGGCTTAACCCACCAAGAGACCCAGTACTTC
CASSVGLTHQETQYF
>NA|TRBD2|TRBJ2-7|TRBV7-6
TGTGCCAGCAGTCAAACCGCTAGCGGGGGGCCTGGGGGTGAGTACTTC
CASSQTASGGPGGEYF
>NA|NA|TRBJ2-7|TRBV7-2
TGTGCCAGCAGCTCCCACAGTTGGGAGGGGGAGTACGAGCAGTACTTC
CASSSHSWEGEYEQYF
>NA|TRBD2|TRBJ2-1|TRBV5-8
TGTGCCAGCAGCAGCGGGAGAAGGAATGAGCAGTTCTTC
CASSSGRRNEQFF
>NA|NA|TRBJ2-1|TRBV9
TGTGCCAGCAGCGTAGGAGGCGGGGGCTATGGCGAGCAGTTCTTC
CASSVGGGGYGEQFF
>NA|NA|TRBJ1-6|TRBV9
TGTGCCAGCAGCTTACGGGAGCGATATTCACCCCTCCACTTT
CASSLRERYSPLHF
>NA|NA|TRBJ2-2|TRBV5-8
TGTGCCAGCAGCTTGATAGCGAACACCGGGGAGCTGTTTTTT
CASSLIANTGELFF
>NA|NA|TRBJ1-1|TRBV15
TGTGCCACCAGCAGAGATCGCGGAGAAGAAGCTTTCTTT
CATSRDRGEEAFF
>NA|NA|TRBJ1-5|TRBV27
TGTGCCAGCAGTTTTTGGGAGGGGCGGGTAGGCAATCAGCCCCAGCATTTT
CASSFWEGRVGNQPQHF
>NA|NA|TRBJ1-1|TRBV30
TGTGCCTGGAGTGTCGCGGGCATGAACACTGAAGCTTTCTTT
CAWSVAGMNTEAFF
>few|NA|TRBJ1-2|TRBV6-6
TGTGCCAGCGGCGAATTGTGGGGCAGGGACTATGGCTACACCTTC
CASGELWGRDYGYTF
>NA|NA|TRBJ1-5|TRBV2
TGTGCCAGCAGTGTCGGCAATCAGCCCCAGCATTTT
CASSVGNQPQHF
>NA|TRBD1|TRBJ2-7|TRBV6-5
TGTGCCAGCAGTTACCGGGACAGGGCATCCTACGAGCAGTACTTC
CASSYRDRASYEQYF
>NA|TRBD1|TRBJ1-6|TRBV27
TGTGCCAGCAGTTTCTCGACAGGGGGCATTTCACCCCTCCACTTT
CASSFSTGGISPLHF
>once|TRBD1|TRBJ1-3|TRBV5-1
TGCGCCAGCAGCGTCCTAGGACAGGGGTTGAACACCATATATTTT
CASSVLGQGLNTIYF
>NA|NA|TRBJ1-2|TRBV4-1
TGCGCCAGCAGCCAAGAGGGGCAGACTAACTATGGCTACACCTTC
CASSQEGQTNYGYTF
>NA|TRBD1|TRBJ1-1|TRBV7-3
TGTGCCAGCAGCGTACAGGGGGCTAGGACTGAAGCTTTCTTT
CASSVQGARTEAFF
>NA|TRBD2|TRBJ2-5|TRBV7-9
TGTGCCGGCAGCTTAATCACTAGCGGGGCGTCTGAGACCCAGTACTTC
CAGSLITSGASETQYF
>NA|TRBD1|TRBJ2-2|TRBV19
TGTGCCAGTAGTATGGGTAGACAGGGAAACACCGGGGAGCTGTTTTTT
CASSMGRQGNTGELFF
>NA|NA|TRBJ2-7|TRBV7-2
TGTGCCAGCAGCGGCGACAGTGGTAACTCCTACGAGCAGTACTTC
CASSGDSGNSYEQYF
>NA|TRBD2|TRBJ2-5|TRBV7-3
TGTGCCAGCAGCTTACTAGCGGGGATAGAAGAGACCCAGTACTTC
CASSLLAGIEETQYF
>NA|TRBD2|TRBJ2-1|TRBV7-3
TGTGCCAGCAGCTCCTCGGGAGGCGACAATGAGCAGTTCTTC
CASSSSGGDNEQFF
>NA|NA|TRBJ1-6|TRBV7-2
TGTGCCAGCAGCTTCCGTAGCTCCTATAATTCACCCCTCCACTTT
CASSFRSSYNSPLHF
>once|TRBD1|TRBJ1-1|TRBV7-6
TGTGCCAGCAGCTTAGTTGGGCAGGGGGACACTGAAGCTTTCTTT
CASSLVGQGDTEAFF
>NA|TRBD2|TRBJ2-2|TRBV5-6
TGTGCCAGCAGCTTTGGACTAGCGGGGGGGTCGGCCGGGGAGCTGTTTTTT
CASSFGLAGGSAGELFF
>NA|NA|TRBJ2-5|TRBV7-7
TGTGCCAGCAGCTCGACTCAGCGTGGGACCCAGTACTTC
CASSSTQRGTQYF
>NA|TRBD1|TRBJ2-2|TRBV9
TGTGCCAGCAGTTCCCGGACAGGGGCGAACACCGGGGAGCTGTTTTTT
CASSSRTGANTGELFF
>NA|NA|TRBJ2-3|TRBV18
TGTGCCAGCTCACCACTCGGGAATACGCAGTATTTT
CASSPLGNTQYF
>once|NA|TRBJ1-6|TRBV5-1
TGCGCCAGCAGCCTGGGGAGCTCCTATAATTCACCCCTCCACTTT
CASSLGSSYNSPLHF
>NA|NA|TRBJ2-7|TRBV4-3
TGCGCCAGCAGCCAAGGGGACCGGGGGACCTCCTACGAGCAGTACTTC
CASSQGDRGTSYEQYF
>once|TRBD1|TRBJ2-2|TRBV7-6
TGTGCCAGCAGCTCGCAGGACAGGGGGTATGGCGAGCTGTTTTTT
CASSSQDRGYGELFF
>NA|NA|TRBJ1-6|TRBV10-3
TGTGCCATCAGTGCCGGGGACTGGTCACCCCTCCACTTT
CAISAGDWSPLHF
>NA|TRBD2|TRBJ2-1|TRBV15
TGTGCCACCAGCAGAGATCCAACTAGCGGGAGCAATGAGCAGTTCTTC
CATSRDPTSGSNEQFF
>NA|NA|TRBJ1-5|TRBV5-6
TGTGCCAGCAGCTCGAACGGGGGTAATGTCAATCAGCCCCAGCATTTT
CASSSNGGNVNQPQHF
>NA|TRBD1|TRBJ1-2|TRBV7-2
TGTGCCAGCAGCCCAACCCCGGGACAGGGCTATGGCTACACCTTC
CASSPTPGQGYGYTF
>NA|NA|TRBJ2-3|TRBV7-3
TGTGCCAGCAGCTCTTTTCCTAGCACAGATACGCAGTATTTT
CASSSFPSTDTQYF
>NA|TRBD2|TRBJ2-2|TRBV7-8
TGTGCCAGCAGCTTACCTTCGGGACTAGCTATCACAAGGGACACCGGGGAGCTGTTTTTT
CASSLPSGLAITRDTGELFF
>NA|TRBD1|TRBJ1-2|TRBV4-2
TGTGCCAGCAGCCCAACACTGACAGGGGGAGGCTACACCTTC
CASSPTLTGGGYTF
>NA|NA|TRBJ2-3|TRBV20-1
TGCAGTGCCTACAGAACAGATACGCAGTATTTT
CSAYRTDTQYF
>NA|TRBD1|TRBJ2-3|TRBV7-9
TGTGCCAGCAGCCTGGACAGGGTCACAGATACGCAGTATTTT
CASSLDRVTDTQYF
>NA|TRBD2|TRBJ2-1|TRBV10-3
TGTGCCATCAAGGTGGCCGCGGGGGATTACAATGAGCAGTTCTTC
CAIKVAAGDYNEQFF
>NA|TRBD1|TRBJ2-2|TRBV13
TGTGCCAGCAGCTTCTCCCAGGGGGCGTTCACCGGGGAGCTGTTTTTT
CASSFSQGAFTGELFF
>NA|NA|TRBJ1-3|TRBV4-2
TGTGCCAGCAGCCCCCACCGTTGGGAGTCTGGAAACACCATATATTTT
CASSPHRWESGNTIYF
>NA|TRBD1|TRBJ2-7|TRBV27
TGTGCCAGCAGTCGGACAGGGGGAGATTACGAGCAGTACTTC
CASSRTGGDYEQYF
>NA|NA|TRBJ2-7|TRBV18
TGTGCCAGCTCTCAGGAACCCACCTACGAGCAGTACTTC
CASSQEPTYEQYF
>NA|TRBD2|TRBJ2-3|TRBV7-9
TGTGCCAGCAGCTCGACTAAACTACTAGCGAGAGGGGCAGATACGCAGTATTTT
CASSSTKLLARGADTQYF
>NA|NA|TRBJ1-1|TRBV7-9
TGTGCCAGCAGCCCCATAAGTGGGGCAGGTAACACTGAAGCTTTCTTT
CASSPISGAGNTEAFF
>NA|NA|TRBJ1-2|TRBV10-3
TGTGCCATCAGGAACCCTCAGGTTGGGTATGGCTACACCTTC
CAIRNPQVGYGYTF
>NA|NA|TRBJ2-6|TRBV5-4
TGTGCCAGCAGCACCTCCGGGTCCGGGGCCAACGTCCTGACTTTC
CASSTSGSGANVLTF
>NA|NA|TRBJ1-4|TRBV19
TGTGCCAGTAGTGGCCTCCCTCAAGAAAAACTGTTTTTT
CASSGLPQEKLFF
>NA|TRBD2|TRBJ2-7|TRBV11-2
TGTGCCAGCAGCTTGGATCGGACTAGGACCTACGAGCAGTACTTC
CASSLDRTRTYEQYF
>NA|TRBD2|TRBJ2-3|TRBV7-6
TGTGCCAGCAGCCCGGGAGGCCCGGGTCGGGTAGATACGCAGTATTTT
CASSPGGPGRVDTQYF
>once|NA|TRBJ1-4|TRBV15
TGTGCCACCAGCAACAGCAATAATGAAAAACTGTTTTTT
CATSNSNNEKLFF